One sample yielded the 2 T cell receptor beta chains listed below, sequenced in a study of T cell changes during pregnancy in multiple sclerosis. Assay used: immunoSEQ multiplex PCR; TCRdb lists only in-frame clones, some missing. The sample contains tens of thousands of clones, around 92% of which appear only once. The sequences come from CD8+ T cells from peripheral blood mononuclear cells, collected in the first trimester of pregnancy. The receptors were gathered from a female donor with multiple sclerosis, enrolled in a pregnancy study.

The gene calls are TRBV29-1 and TRBJ2-5; TRBD1 matches at 7 bases. V shed 6 bases, J shed 0 bases, and the junction held 13 bases outside the gene matches. CDR3 length: 16 residues. Germline CDR1 reads SQVTM; CDR2 reads ANQGSEA. CDR3: CSVTLGTVAYQETQYF. CDR3 in DNA: TGCAGCGTCACCTTGGGGACAGTCGCGTACCAAGAGACCCAGTACTTC. Full variable domain (outside the CDR3, taken from reference TRBV29-1 and TRBJ2-5): SAVISQKPSRDICQRGTSLTIQCQVDSQVTMMFWYRQQPGQSLTLIATANQGSEATYESGFVIDKFPISRPNLTFSTLTVSNMSPEDSSIYLCSVTLGTVAYQETQYFGPGTRLLVL.

CDR3 region: CASSLQGKYTF. In DNA, the CDR3 is TGTGCCAGCAGCTTACAGGGGAAATACACCTTC. This rearrangement joins TRBV7-8 to TRBJ1-2; D perhaps matches TRBD1 (6 bases). This CDR3 contains 11 residues. The germline V gene has CDR1 SGHVS and CDR2 FQNEAQ. V dropped 2 bases and J dropped 11 bases, with 9 bases sitting between them.